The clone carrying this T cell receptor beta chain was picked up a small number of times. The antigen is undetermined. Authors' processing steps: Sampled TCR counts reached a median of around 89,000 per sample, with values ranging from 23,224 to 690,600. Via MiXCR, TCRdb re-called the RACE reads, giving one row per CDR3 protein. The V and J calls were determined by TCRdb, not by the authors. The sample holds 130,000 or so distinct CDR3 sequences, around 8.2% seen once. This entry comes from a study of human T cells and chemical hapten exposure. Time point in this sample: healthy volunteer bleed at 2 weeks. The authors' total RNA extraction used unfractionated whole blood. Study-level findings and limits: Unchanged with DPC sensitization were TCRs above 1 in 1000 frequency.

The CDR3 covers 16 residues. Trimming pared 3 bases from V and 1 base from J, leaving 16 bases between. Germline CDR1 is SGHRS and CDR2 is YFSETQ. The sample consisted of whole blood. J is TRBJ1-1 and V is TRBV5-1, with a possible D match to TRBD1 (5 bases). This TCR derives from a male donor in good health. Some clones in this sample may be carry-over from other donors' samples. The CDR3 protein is CASSSSGIGRNTEAFF. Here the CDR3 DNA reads TGCGCCAGCAGCTCTTCAGGGATCGGGCGGAACACTGAAGCTTTCTTT.